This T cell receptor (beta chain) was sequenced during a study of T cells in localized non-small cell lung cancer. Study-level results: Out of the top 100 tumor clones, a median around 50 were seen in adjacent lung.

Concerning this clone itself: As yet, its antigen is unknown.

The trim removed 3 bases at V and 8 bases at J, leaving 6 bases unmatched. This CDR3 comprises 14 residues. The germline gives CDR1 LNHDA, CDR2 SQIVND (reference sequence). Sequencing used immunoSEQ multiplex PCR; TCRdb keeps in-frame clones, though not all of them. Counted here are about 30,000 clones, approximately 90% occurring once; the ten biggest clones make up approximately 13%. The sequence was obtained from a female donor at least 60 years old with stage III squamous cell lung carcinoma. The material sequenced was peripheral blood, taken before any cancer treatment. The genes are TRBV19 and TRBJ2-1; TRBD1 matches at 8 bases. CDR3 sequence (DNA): TGTGCCAGTAGTATTGGACAGGGAGGCGATGAGCAGTTCTTC. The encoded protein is CASSIGQGGDEQFF.